This T cell receptor (beta chain) was retrieved from a study of blood T cell repertoires in COVID-19. This CDR3 contains 13 residues. V dropped 5 bases and J dropped 2; count of bases not matched to a gene: 5. Per the germline V gene, CDR1 is SQVTM and CDR2 is ANQGSEA. The table came from immunoSEQ multiplex PCR; TCRdb's copy has only in-frame clones and leaves some out. The profile shows about 89,000 clones, over 75% of them singletons. This clonotype was obtained from a woman aged 80 or older with acute or convalescent COVID-19. Material: peripheral blood. V usage is TRBV29-1 and J usage is TRBJ2-5, with 7 bases matching TRBD1. CDR3 coding DNA: TGCAGCGTTTATACAGGGGAACAAGAGACCCAGTACTTC. This gives the protein CSVYTGEQETQYF.